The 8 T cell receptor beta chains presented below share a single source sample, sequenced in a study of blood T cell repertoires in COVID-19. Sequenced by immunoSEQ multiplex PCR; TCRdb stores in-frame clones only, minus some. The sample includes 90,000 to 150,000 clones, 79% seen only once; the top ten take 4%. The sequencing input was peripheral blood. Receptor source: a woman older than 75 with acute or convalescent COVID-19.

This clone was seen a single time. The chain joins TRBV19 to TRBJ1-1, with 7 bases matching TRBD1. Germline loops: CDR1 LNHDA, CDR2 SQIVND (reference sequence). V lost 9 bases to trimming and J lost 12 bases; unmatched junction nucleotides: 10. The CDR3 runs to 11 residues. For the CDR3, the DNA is TGTGCCAGCCGAGACAGGGAGCGGACTTTCTTT. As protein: CASRDRERTFF.

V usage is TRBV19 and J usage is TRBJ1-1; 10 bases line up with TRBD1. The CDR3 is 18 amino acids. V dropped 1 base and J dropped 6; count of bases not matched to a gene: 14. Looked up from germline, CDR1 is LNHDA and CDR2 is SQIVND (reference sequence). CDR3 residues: CASSIGVMTGGFGSEAFF. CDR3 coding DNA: TGTGCCAGTAGTATAGGGGTCATGACAGGGGGCTTCGGGTCTGAAGCTTTCTTT.

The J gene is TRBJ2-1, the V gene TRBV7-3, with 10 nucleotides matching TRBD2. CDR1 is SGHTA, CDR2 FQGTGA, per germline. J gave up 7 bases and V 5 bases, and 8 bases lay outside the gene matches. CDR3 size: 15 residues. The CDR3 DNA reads TGTGCCAGCAGCCTAGGACTAGCGGCCGCTAATGAGCAGTTCTTC. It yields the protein CASSLGLAAANEQFF.

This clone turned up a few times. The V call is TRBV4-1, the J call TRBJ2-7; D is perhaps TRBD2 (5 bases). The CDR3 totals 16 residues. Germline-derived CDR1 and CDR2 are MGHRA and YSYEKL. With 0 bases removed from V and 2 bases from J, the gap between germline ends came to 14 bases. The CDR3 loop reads CASSQEVASRTYEQYF. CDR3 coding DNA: TGCGCCAGCAGCCAAGAAGTGGCTAGCCGGACCTACGAGCAGTACTTC.

CDR3 DNA: TGTGCCAGCAGCTTTCAGGCCGGGAACACTGAAGCTTTCTTT. It codes for CASSFQAGNTEAFF. The chain carries TRBV28 and TRBJ1-1, with D uncertain. The length of the CDR3 is 14 residues. Deletions cut 6 bases from V and 1 base from J, with 12 bases between. Looked up from germline, CDR1 is MDHEN and CDR2 is SYDVKM.

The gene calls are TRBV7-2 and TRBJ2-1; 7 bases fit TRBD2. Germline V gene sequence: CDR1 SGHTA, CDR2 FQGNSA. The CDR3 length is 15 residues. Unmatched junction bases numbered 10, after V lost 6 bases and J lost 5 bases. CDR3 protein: CASSLFGGTNNEQFF. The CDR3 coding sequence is TGTGCCAGCAGTTTATTCGGGGGGACGAACAATGAGCAGTTCTTC.

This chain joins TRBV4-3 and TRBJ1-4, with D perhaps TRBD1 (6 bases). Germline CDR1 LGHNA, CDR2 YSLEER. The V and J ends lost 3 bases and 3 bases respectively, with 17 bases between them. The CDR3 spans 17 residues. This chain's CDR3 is CASSQHRVGSSNEKLFF. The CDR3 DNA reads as TGCGCCAGCAGCCAGCACAGGGTCGGTAGCTCTAATGAAAAACTGTTTTTT.

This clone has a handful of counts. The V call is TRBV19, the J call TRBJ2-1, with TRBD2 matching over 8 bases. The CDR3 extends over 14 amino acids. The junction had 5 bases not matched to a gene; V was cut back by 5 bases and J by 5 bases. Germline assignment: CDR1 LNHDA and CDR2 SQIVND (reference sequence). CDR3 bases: TGTGCCAGTAGTCGGGGGGGGTGGAACAATGAGCAGTTCTTC. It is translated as CASSRGGWNNEQFF.